This T cell receptor (beta chain) was identified during a study of OX40 agonist ivuxolimab in advanced cancers. Overall study context: Antecedent anti-PD-1, anti-PD-L1 or anti-CTLA-4 therapy was permissible, with over 35% having received some. Among those treated, three patients had partial responses, one with hepatocellular carcinoma and two with cutaneous melanoma.

About this clone itself: The antigen is unknown.

Study conclusions and caveats: The mean number of expanded clones was higher in CD8+ T cells than in CD4+. Both CD4+ and CD8+ T cell populations in blood had undergone clonal expansion by week 6 at 0.1 to 3.0 mg/kg.

Only in-frame clones appear in the TCRdb table, and some are missing; sequencing was by immunoSEQ multiplex PCR. The sample yields about 94,000 clones, 94% seen once. Per the germline V gene, CDR1 is MNHEY and CDR2 is SVGAGI. With V trimmed by 6 bases and J by 11 bases, 7 bases remained unmatched. The CDR3 runs 12 residues. This receptor was obtained from an adult with an advanced solid tumor such as melanoma, head and neck, liver or kidney cancer. This chain connects TRBV6-5 to TRBJ1-1, with TRBD1 matching over 9 bases. The sample here was CD4+ or CD8+ T cells sorted from blood, taken in a trial of the OX40 agonist ivuxolimab. DNA of the CDR3: TGTGCCAGCAGACCACAGGGGGCGAGGGCTTTCTTT. Translation: CASRPQGARAFF.